Sequencing of this T cell receptor beta chain was carried out in a study of cytomegalovirus exposure and HLA in healthy donors. The PCR ran on 60 Vbeta and 13 Jbeta primers. Data came from immunoSEQ multiplex PCR; TCRdb stores just in-frame clones and leaves some out. The repertoire holds under 200,000 clones, with around three quarters as singletons. CDR3 size: 14 residues. V lost 7 bases and J lost 4; bases outside the gene matches: 8. Germline assignment: CDR1 MNHNY and CDR2 SVGAGI (reference sequence). This TCR was sampled from a woman between 50 and 59 years old in good health and CMV-seronegative. The material sequenced was PBMCs. The V call is TRBV6-6, the J call TRBJ2-7; 9 nucleotides match TRBD1. The DNA of the CDR3 is TGTGCCAGCAAGAGGGACAGGGAATGGTACGAGCAGTACTTC. Its protein product is CASKRDREWYEQYF.